Included here is one TCR beta chain sequence, with context. The data stem from a study of blood T cell repertoires in COVID-19. The CDR3 is made up of 13 amino acids. Germline-derived CDR1 and CDR2 are LNHNV and YYDKDF (reference sequence). V was clipped by 8 bases and J by 1 base, with 8 bases between them. Original analysis: Cell counts per sample came from amplifying reference gene primers. Produced via immunoSEQ multiplex PCR; TCRdb's table is partial and in-frame only. The DNA was the basis for D and trimming; V, J and clone size are from that table. This table holds roughly 120,000 clones, approximately 80% found once.

V and J are TRBV15 and TRBJ2-2; the D gene is possibly TRBD1 (5 bases). This clonotype was obtained from a man in his 70s with acute or convalescent COVID-19. Material for sequencing was peripheral blood. CDR3 sequence: CATADRNTGELFF. The CDR3 region has the DNA TGTGCCACCGCTGACAGGAACACCGGGGAGCTGTTTTTT.